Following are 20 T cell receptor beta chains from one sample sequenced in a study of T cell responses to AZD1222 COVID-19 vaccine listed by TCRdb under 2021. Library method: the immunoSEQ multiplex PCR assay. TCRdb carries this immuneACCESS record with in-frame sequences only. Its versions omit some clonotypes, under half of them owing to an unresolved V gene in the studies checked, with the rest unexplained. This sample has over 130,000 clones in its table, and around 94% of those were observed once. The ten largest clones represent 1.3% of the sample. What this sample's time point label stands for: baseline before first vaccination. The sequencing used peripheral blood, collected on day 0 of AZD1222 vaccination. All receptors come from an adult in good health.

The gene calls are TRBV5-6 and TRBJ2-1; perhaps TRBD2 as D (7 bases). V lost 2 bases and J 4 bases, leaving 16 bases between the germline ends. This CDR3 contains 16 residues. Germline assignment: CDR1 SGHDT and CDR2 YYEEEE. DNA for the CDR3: TGTGCCAGCAGCTTAAAGGCGGGGGCGAGATACAATGAGCAGTTCTTC. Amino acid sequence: CASSLKAGARYNEQFF. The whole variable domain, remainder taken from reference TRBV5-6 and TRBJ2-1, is DAGVTQSPTHLIKTRGQQVTLRCSPKSGHDTVSWYQQALGQGPQFIFQYYEEEERQRGNFPDRFSGHQFPNYSSELNVNALLLGDSALYLCASSLKAGARYNEQFFGPGTRLTVL.

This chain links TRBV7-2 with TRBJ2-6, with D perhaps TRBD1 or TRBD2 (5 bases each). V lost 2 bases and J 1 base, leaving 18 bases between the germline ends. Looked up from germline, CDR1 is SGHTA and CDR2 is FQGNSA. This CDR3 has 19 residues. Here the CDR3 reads CASSLRFGGANSGANVLTF. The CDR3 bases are TGTGCCAGCAGCTTACGTTTTGGGGGTGCGAATTCTGGGGCCAACGTCCTGACTTTC.

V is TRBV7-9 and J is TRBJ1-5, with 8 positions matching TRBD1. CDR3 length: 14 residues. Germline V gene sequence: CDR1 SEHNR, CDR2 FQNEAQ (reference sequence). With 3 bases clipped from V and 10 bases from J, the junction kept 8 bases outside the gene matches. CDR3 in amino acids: CASSFGQGVRPQHF. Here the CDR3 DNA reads TGTGCCAGCAGCTTCGGACAGGGTGTGCGACCCCAGCATTTT.

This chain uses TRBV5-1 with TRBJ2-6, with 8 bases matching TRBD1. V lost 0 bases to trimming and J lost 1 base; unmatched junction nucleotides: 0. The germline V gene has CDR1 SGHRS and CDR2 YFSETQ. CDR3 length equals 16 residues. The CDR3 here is CASSLGTGSGANVLTF. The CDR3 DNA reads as TGCGCCAGCAGCTTGGGGACAGGGTCTGGGGCCAACGTCCTGACTTTC.

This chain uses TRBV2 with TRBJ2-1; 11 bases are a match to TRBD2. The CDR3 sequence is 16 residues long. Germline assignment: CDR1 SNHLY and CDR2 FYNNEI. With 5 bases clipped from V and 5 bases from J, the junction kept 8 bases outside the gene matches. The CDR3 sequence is CASSLGLAAQDNEQFF. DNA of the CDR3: TGTGCCAGCAGTCTGGGACTAGCGGCCCAGGACAATGAGCAGTTCTTC.

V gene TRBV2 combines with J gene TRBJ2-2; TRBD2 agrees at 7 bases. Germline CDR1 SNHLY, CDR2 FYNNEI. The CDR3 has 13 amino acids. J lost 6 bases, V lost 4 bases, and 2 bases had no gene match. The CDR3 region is CASSGAGAGELFF. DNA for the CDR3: TGTGCCAGCAGTGGGGCGGGGGCCGGGGAGCTGTTTTTT.

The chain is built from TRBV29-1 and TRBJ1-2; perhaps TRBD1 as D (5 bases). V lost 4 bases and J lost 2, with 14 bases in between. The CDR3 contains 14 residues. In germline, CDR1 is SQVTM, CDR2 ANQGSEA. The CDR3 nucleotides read TGCAGCGTTGGGGGCAGGGACCGAAACTATGGCTACACCTTC. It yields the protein CSVGGRDRNYGYTF.

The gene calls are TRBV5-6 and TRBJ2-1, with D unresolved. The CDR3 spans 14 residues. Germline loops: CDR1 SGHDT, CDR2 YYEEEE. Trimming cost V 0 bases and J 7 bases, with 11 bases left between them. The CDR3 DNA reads TGTGCCAGCAGCTTGGCCAACAGACCGAATGAGCAGTTCTTC. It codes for CASSLANRPNEQFF.

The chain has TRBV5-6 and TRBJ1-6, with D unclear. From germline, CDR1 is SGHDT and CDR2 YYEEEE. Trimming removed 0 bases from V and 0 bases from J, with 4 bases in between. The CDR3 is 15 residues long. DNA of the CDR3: TGTGCCAGCAGCTTGGACAGCTCCTATAATTCACCCCTCCACTTT. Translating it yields CASSLDSSYNSPLHF.

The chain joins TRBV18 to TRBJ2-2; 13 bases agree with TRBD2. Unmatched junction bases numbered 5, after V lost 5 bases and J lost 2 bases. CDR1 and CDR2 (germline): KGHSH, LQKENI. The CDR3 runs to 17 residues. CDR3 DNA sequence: TGTGCCAGCTCAATACGACTAGCGGGAGGAAACACCGGGGAGCTGTTTTTT. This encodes CASSIRLAGGNTGELFF.

CDR3 nucleotides: TGTGCCAGCACCATTATGGGACTAGCGGTTCTACCCGGGGAGCTGTTTTTT. Translating it yields CASTIMGLAVLPGELFF. The chain combines TRBV2 with TRBJ2-2; 11 nucleotides agree with TRBD2. The CDR3 runs to 17 residues. The V and J ends lost 7 bases and 6 bases, in that order; junction bases with no gene match: 13. Germline lookup yields CDR1 SNHLY and CDR2 FYNNEI. The full variable domain, completed using reference TRBV2 and TRBJ2-2, is EPEVTQTPSHQVTQMGQEVILRCVPISNHLYFYWYRQILGQKVEFLVSFYNNEISEKSEIFDDQFSVERPDGSNFTLKIRSTKLEDSAMYFCASTIMGLAVLPGELFFGEGSRLTVL.

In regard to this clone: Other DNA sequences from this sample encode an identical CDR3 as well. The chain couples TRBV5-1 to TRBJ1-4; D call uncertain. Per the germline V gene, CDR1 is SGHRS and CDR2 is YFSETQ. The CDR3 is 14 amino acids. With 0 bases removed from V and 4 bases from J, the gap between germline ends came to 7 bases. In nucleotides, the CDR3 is TGCGCCAGCAGCTTGGAAGGGATTAATGAAAAACTGTTTTTT. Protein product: CASSLEGINEKLFF.

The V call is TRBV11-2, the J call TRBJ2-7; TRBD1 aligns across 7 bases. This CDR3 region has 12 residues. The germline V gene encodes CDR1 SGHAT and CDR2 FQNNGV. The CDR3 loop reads CASSAGMTGLGV. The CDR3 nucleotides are TGTGCCAGCAGCGCCGGAATGACAGGGCTGGGAGTC.

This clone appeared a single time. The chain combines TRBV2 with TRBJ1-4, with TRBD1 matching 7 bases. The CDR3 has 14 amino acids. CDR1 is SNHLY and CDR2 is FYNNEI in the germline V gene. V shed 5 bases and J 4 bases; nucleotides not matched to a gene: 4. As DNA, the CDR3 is TGTGCCAGCAGTTCCGGGACAGTTAATGAAAAACTGTTTTTT. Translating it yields CASSSGTVNEKLFF.

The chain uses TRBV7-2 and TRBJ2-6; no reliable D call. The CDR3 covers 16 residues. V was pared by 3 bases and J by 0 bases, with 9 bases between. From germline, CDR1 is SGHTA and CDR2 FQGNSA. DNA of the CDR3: TGTGCCAGCAGCTTTATTAGCTCCTCTGGGGCCAACGTCCTGACTTTC. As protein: CASSFISSSGANVLTF.

The CDR3 DNA is TGTGCCAGCAGCCAAGCGTCCGGGACTAGCGGGAGTAATGAGCAGTTCTTC. Encoded protein: CASSQASGTSGSNEQFF. J is TRBJ2-1 and V is TRBV4-2, with TRBD2 matching 14 bases. Germline V gene sequence: CDR1 LGHNA, CDR2 YNFKEQ. The CDR3 totals 17 residues. V gave up 1 base and J gave up 7 bases; unmatched junction bases: 6.

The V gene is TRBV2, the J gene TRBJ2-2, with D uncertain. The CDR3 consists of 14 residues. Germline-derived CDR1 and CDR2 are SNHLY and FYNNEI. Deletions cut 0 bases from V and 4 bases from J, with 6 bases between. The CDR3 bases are TGTGCCAGCAGTGAAGCGCTCGCCACCGGGGAGCTGTTTTTT. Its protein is CASSEALATGELFF.

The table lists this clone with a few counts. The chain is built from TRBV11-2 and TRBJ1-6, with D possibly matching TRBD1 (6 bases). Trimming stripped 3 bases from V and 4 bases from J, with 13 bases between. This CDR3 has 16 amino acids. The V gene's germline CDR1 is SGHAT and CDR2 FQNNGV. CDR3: CASSFGGGVYNSPLHF. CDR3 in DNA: TGTGCCAGCAGCTTCGGAGGGGGTGTTTATAATTCACCCCTCCACTTT.

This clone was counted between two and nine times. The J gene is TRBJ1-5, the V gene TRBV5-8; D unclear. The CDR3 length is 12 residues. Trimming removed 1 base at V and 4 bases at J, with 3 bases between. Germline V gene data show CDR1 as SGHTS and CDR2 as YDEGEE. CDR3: CASSLWNQPQHF. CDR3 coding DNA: TGTGCCAGCAGCTTGTGGAATCAGCCCCAGCATTTT.

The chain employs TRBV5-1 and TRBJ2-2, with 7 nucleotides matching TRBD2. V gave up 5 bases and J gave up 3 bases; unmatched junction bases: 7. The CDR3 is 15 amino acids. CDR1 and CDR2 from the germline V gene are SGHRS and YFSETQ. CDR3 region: CASRPAGGDTGELFF. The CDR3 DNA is TGCGCCAGCAGACCGGCTGGGGGGGACACCGGGGAGCTGTTTTTT.